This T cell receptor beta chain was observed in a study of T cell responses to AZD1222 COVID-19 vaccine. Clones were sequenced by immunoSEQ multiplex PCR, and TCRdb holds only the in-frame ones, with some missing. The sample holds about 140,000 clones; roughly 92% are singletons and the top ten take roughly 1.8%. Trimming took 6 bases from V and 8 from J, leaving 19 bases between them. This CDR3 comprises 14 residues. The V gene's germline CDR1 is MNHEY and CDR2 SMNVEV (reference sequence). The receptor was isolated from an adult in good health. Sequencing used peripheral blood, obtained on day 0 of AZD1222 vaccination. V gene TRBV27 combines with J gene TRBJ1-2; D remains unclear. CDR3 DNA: TGTGCCAGCAGCGAAATCGACTCTCGGGAGGGCTACACCTTC. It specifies CASSEIDSREGYTF.